These 17 T cell receptor beta chains were all obtained from the same sample, sequenced in a study of T cells expressing NK-cell markers. TCRdb re-called the 5' RACE reads, yielding one record per CDR3 amino acid sequence without DNA. This repertoire includes 150,000 to 200,000 distinct CDR3 sequences. The sample consisted of blood T cells: a sorted CD56 or NKG2C T cell subset, CD4+ or CD8+ T cells, or bulk PBMC T cells (not recorded which). These receptors all come from a man aged 18-75 years in good health.

This chain uses TRBV7-9 with TRBJ2-7; the TCRdb D gene call, TRBD1, has no DNA to confirm it. CDR1 is SEHNR, CDR2 FQNEAQ, per germline (reference sequence). This CDR3 has 14 residues. The CDR3 here is CASSAADSRSGQYF.

This chain links TRBV4-1 with TRBJ1-5. Per the germline V gene, CDR1 is MGHRA and CDR2 is YSYEKL. The CDR3 has 14 amino acids. CDR3 protein: CASSQEEGWQPQHF.

The CDR3 reads CASSLSKAASQPQHF. The chain couples TRBV12-3 or TRBV12-4 to TRBJ1-5. The length of the CDR3 is 15 residues.

The rearrangement uses TRBV5-6 and TRBJ2-5; TCRdb selects TRBD1, and the lack of DNA leaves this call unchecked. Per germline, CDR1 SGHDT and CDR2 YYEEEE. CDR3 size: 16 residues. The CDR3 spells CASSLFIGQTQETQYF.

The chain carries TRBV6-4 and TRBJ2-2; TCRdb's D call of TRBD1 is untestable without DNA. The CDR3 has 16 residues. Per the germline V gene, CDR1 is MRHNA and CDR2 is SNTAGT. The CDR3 sequence: CASSDEGSRGSGELFF.

CDR3 amino acids: CASRLSSPDTQYF. The rearrangement links TRBV7-9 to TRBJ2-3. The germline V gene has CDR1 SEHNR and CDR2 FQNEAQ (reference sequence). This CDR3 region has 13 residues.

The chain joins TRBV28 to TRBJ1-1; TCRdb calls TRBD1, which cannot be checked without DNA. Germline values: CDR1 MDHEN, CDR2 SYDVKM. The CDR3 is made up of 15 amino acids. The CDR3 is CASSRGDRESTEAFF.

CDR3 region: CASRPGQTNTEAFF. The chain is built from TRBV19 and TRBJ1-1; TCRdb indicates TRBD1, and absent DNA this call remains unverified. CDR3 length: 14 residues. Germline V gene lookup returns CDR1 LNHDA and CDR2 SQIVND (reference sequence). The complete variable domain, with remaining parts taken from reference TRBV19 and TRBJ1-1, reads DGGITQSPKYLFRKEGQNVTLSCEQNLNHDAMYWYRQDPGQGLRLIYYSQIVNDFQKGDIAEGYSVSREKKESFPLTVTSAQKNPTAFYLCASRPGQTNTEAFFGQGTRLTVV.

The chain is built from TRBV9 and TRBJ2-1; TCRdb returns TRBD2, unconfirmable since there is no DNA. Germline V CDR1 and CDR2: SGDLS, YYNGEE. This CDR3 comprises 13 residues. The CDR3 sequence is CASSVGSLGEQFF. The full variable domain, rest sourced from reference TRBV9 and TRBJ2-1, is DSGVTQTPKHLITATGQRVTLRCSPRSGDLSVYWYQQSLDQGLQFLIQYYNGEERAKGNILERFSAQQFPDLHSELNLSSLELGDSALYFCASSVGSLGEQFFGPGTRLTVL.

The chain employs TRBV14 and TRBJ2-7; with no DNA, the TCRdb D assignment of TRBD1 cannot be verified. The CDR3 is 16 residues long. Germline CDR1 SGHDN, CDR2 FVKESK. The CDR3 region is CASSQTGTGASYEQYF.

V and J are TRBV5-1 and TRBJ2-1; TCRdb reports TRBD1, a call that lacks DNA to check it against. Per germline, CDR1 SGHRS and CDR2 YFSETQ. The CDR3 sequence is 15 residues long. The CDR3 reads CASSPDPGNYNEQFF.

This sequence joins TRBV5-1 and TRBJ1-2; TCRdb lists TRBD1, though no DNA is available to test this call. The CDR3 totals 14 residues. The germline V gene has CDR1 SGHRS and CDR2 YFSETQ. The chain's CDR3 is CASRDLQGDYGYTF.

The V call is TRBV3-1, the J call TRBJ2-3. CDR1 is LGHDT, CDR2 YNNKEL, per germline (reference sequence). This CDR3 region has 18 residues. The CDR3 is CASSQESRAIPSTDTQYF.

This chain joins TRBV20-1 and TRBJ2-3; TCRdb proposes TRBD2, but this gene call is untestable without DNA. Germline assignment: CDR1 DFQATT and CDR2 SNEGSKA (reference sequence). There are 13 residues in the CDR3. The CDR3 protein is CSAPSGATDTQYF.

CDR3 sequence reads: CASSISGGGDVNTEAFF. This chain links TRBV19 with TRBJ1-1; TCRdb's D gene call, TRBD1, goes unchecked for lack of DNA. Looked up from germline, CDR1 is LNHDA and CDR2 is SQIVND (reference sequence). The CDR3 length is 17 residues.

The genes are TRBV24-1 and TRBJ1-2; with no DNA, the TCRdb D assignment of TRBD1 cannot be verified. This CDR3 has 15 amino acids. Germline values: CDR1 KGHDR, CDR2 SFDVKD. CDR3 region: CATSDWEQGAGGYTF.

This chain links TRBV4-1 with TRBJ2-1; the TRBD2 assignment by TCRdb is unverifiable without DNA. The length of the CDR3 is 18 residues. From germline, CDR1 is MGHRA and CDR2 YSYEKL. The chain's CDR3 is CASSQDLAGGLPTNEQFF.